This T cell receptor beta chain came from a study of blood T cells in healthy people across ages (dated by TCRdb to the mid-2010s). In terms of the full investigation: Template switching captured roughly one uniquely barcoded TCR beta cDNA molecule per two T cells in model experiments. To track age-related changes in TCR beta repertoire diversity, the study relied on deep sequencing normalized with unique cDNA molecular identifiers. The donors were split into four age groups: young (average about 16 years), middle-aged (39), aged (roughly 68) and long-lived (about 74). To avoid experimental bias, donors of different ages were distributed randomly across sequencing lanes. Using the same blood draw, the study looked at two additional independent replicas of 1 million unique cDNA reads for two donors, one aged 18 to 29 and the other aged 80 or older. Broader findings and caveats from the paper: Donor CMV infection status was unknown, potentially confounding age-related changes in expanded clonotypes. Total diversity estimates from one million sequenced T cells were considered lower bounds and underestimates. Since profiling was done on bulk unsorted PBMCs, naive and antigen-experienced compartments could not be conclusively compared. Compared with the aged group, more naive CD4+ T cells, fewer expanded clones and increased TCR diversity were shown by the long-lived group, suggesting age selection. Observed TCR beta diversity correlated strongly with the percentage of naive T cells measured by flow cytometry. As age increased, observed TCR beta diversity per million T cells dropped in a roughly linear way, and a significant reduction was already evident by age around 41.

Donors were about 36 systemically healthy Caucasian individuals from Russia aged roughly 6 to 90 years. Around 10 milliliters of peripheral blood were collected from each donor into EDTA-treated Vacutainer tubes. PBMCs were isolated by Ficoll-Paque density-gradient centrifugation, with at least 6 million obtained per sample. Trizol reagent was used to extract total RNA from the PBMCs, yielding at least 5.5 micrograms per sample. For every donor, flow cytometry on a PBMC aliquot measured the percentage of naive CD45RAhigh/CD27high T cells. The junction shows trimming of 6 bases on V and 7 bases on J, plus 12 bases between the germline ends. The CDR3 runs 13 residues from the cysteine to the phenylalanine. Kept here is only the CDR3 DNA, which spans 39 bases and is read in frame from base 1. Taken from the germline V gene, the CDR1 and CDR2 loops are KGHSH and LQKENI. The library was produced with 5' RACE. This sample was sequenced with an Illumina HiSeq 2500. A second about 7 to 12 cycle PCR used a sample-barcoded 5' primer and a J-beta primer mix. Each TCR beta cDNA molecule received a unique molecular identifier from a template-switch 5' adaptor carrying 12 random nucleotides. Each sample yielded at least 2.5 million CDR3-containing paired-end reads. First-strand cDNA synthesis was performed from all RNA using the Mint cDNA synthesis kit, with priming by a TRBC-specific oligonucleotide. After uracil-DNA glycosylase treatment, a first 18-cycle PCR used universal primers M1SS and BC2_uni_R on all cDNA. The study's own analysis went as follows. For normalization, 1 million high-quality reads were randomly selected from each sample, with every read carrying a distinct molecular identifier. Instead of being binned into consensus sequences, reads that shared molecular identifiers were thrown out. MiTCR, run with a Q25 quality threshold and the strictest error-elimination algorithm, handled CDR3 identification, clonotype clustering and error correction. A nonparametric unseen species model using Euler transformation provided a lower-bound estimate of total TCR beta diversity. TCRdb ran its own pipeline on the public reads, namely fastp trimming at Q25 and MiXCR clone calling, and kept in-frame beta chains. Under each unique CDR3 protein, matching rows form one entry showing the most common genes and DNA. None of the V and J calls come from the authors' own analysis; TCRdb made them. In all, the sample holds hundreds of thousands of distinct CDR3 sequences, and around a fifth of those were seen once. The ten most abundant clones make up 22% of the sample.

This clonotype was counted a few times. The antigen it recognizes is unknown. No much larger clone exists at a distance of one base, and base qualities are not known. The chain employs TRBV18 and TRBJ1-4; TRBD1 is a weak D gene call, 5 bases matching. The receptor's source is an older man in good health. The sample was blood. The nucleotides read TGTGCCAGCTCTTTGGGGCACGGTGAAAAACTGTTTTTT. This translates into CASSLGHGEKLFF.